This T cell receptor (beta chain) stems from a study of blood T cell repertoires in COVID-19. Across the study: Sources were T cells, B-cell-depleted T cells, or PBMCs; the material itself was cDNA or gDNA.

Assay used: immunoSEQ multiplex PCR; TCRdb lists only in-frame clones, some missing. This table holds roughly 25,000 clones, roughly 87% found once. Trimming left V 2 bases short and J 3 bases short, with 8 bases between. The CDR3 is 13 amino acids. Germline CDR1 reads SGDLS; CDR2 reads YYNGEE. The sequence came from a man between 50 and 59 years old with active COVID-19. Sequenced: peripheral blood. The V and J genes are TRBV9 and TRBJ1-1; D gene uncertain. DNA for the CDR3: TGTGCCAGCAGCGTTGAACTATACACTGAAGCTTTCTTT. As protein: CASSVELYTEAFF.